The source of this T cell receptor (beta chain) is a study of cytotoxic CD8 clonotypes in ibrutinib-treated CLL. CDR1 SGHKS and CDR2 YYEKEE come from the germline V gene (reference sequence). This CDR3 has 16 amino acids. Trimming left V 3 bases short and J 0 bases short, with 15 bases between. The data were produced by immunoSEQ multiplex PCR, yet TCRdb's version contains in-frame clones alone and is incomplete. The sample lists more than 110,000 clones, approximately 80% occurring once. This TCR was sampled from a human donor with chronic lymphocytic leukemia. The rearrangement links TRBV5-5 to TRBJ1-1, with a weak D call TRBD1 (5 bases). This specimen consisted of PBMCs, obtained after 36 months of ibrutinib treatment. The CDR3 region is CASSSPPQGLNTEAFF. The DNA of the CDR3 is TGTGCCAGCAGCTCCCCACCCCAGGGACTGAACACTGAAGCTTTCTTT.